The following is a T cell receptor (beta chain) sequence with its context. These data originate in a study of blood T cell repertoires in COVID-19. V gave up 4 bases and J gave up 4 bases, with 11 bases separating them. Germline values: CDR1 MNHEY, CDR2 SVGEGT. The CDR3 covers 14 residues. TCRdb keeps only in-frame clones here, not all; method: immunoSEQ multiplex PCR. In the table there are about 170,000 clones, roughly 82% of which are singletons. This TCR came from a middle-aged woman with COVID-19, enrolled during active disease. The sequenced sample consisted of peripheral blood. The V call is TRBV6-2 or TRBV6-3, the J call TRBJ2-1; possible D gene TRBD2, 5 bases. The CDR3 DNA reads TGTGCCAGCAGTTTATCGGAGGAATACAATGAGCAGTTCTTC. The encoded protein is CASSLSEEYNEQFF.